The source of this T cell receptor beta chain is a study of PD-L1 blockade in urothelial cancer. Study summary: The patients first took atezolizumab in the mid-2010s, receiving 1,200 mg intravenously every 3 weeks. Study findings and constraints: Durable benefit was linked to greater 3-week expansion of tumor-associated blood clones.

Into every PCR, synthetic TCR analog templates were spiked. Generated by immunoSEQ multiplex PCR, the TCRdb table keeps only in-frame clones and is missing some. The sample includes around 40,000 clones, roughly 82% of them seen just once. The CDR3 totals 15 residues. Time point described: peripheral blood 6 weeks after treatment start. As concerns this clone: Its antigen is as yet unknown.

This TCR was recovered from a man aged 55-75 years with urothelial cancer. The sample here was PBMCs, taken around atezolizumab (anti-PD-L1) treatment. The chain combines TRBV21-1 with TRBJ1-2; TRBD1, as called in the table, went unchecked against the DNA. TRBV21-1 is a listed pseudogene. CDR3 sequence reads: CASSFRTGPLYGYTF. The CDR3 coding sequence is TGTGCCAGCAGCTTCCGGACAGGCCCTCTTTATGGCTACACCTTC.